This T cell receptor (beta chain) derives from a study of blood T cell repertoires in COVID-19. Measured with immunoSEQ multiplex PCR; TCRdb has only the in-frame clones, and not every one. The sample has 65,000 to 90,000 clones, about 91% seen once. In its sample, this clone was seen a few times. The receptor comes from a woman aged 80 or over with acute or convalescent COVID-19. Sample: peripheral blood.

In DNA form, the CDR3 reads TGTGCCAGTAGTTTCCGGGACAGGGCCTCTGGCTACACCTTC. It yields the protein CASSFRDRASGYTF. This chain links TRBV19 with TRBJ1-2, with TRBD1 identical over 9 bases. There are 14 residues in the CDR3. The V gene's germline CDR1 is LNHDA and CDR2 SQIVND (reference sequence). V shed 5 bases and J 7 bases; nucleotides not matched to a gene: 8.